The rows below give T cell receptor beta chains drawn from one sample of a study of regulatory T cells in long-lasting Graves disease. TCRdb passed the multiplex PCR reads through MiXCR, listing each CDR3 protein once. Of roughly 420,000 distinct CDR3 sequences in the sample, approximately 16% were seen once. The same data also contributed to another study, on T cells in Graves' hyperthyroidism and ophthalmopathy.

Sample: peripheral blood mononuclear cells (PBMCs), taken at new diagnosis, from a patient treated with antithyroid drugs. Receptor source: a woman between 18 and 30 years old with Graves disease. Both conserved end residues are part of each CDR3. A D gene is named only where the DNA matches it firmly. Expanded clones get a size class; other rows say once, few or many, or leave the size out.

many	TRBV7-2	TRBJ2-1	.	TGTGCCAGCAGCTTAGTCGGGAGAAGTGGGAATGAGCAGTTCTTC	CASSLVGRSGNEQFF
many	TRBV12-3/TRBV12-4	TRBJ1-1	.	TGTGCCAGCAGTTTTGAACAGGGTGCTTGTTTCTTT	CASSFEQGACFF
.	TRBV20-1	TRBJ1-4	.	TGCAGTGCTAGAGATCCCTGGACCGAGACTAATGAAAAACTGTTTTTT	CSARDPWTETNEKLFF
.	TRBV19	TRBJ1-1	.	TGTGCCAGTAGTATAGAGGGGAGTCAAGTAGCTTTCTTT	CASSIEGSQVAFF
.	TRBV2	TRBJ1-4	.	TGTGCCAGCAGGGCCAGGGTGAAGACTAATGAAAAACTGTTTTTT	CASRARVKTNEKLFF
.	TRBV28	TRBJ1-4	TRBD1	TGTGCCAGCAGCGGGACAGATTCATTTGGAAAACTGTTTTTT	CASSGTDSFGKLFF
many	TRBV11-2	TRBJ2-5	TRBD2	TGTGCCAGCAGCTTCCTACTAGCGGGAGCGGTAGAGACCCAGTACTTC	CASSFLLAGAVETQYF
few	TRBV20-1	TRBJ2-5	.	TGCAGTGCTAGAGATCCCACAGCAGCTCTCCAAGAGACCCAGTACTTC	CSARDPTAALQETQYF
few	TRBV14	TRBJ2-3	.	TGTGCCAGCAGCCAAGTTAATAGCGACACAGATACGCAGTATTTT	CASSQVNSDTDTQYF
many	TRBV7-9	TRBJ2-1	.	TGTGCCAGCAGCTTAGGTGCGGGTCAGTGGTATGAGCAGTTCTTC	CASSLGAGQWYEQFF
few	TRBV27	TRBJ2-1	TRBD2	TGTGCCAGCAGTTTATATATGGGGGGACTAGCGGGAGGGAGGAATGAGCAGTTCTTC	CASSLYMGGLAGGRNEQFF
.	TRBV20-1	TRBJ2-1	.	TGCAGTGCTAGTTACAGCCCCGGCTCCTACAATGAGCAGTTCTTC	CSASYSPGSYNEQFF
many	TRBV3-1	TRBJ2-3	.	TGTGCCAGCAGCCAGCAGCGCCATAGCACAGATACGCAGTATTTT	CASSQQRHSTDTQYF
many	TRBV20-1	TRBJ2-1	.	TGCAGCCCTTATAGCGGCAATGAGCAGTTCTTC	CSPYSGNEQFF
.	TRBV12-3/TRBV12-4	TRBJ1-2	TRBD1	TGTGCCAGCAATTTCGGGACAGTCTATGGCTACACCTTC	CASNFGTVYGYTF
many	TRBV3-1	TRBJ1-2	TRBD1	TGTGCCAGCAGTCAGGGGGTGGTTATGCATGGCTACACCTTC	CASSQGVVMHGYTF
many	TRBV12-3/TRBV12-4	TRBJ2-7	TRBD1	TGTGCCAGCAGCTCCGGGGACAGGACGTCCTACGAGCAGTACTTC	CASSSGDRTSYEQYF
.	TRBV29-1	TRBJ2-1	.	TGCAGCGTTGGGTCGGGTGAGCAGTTCTTC	CSVGSGEQFF
.	TRBV7-9	TRBJ2-7	.	TGTGCCAGCAGCCTAGTAGCGGGGCCGACAGGGGACGAGCAGTACTTC	CASSLVAGPTGDEQYF
many	TRBV11-1	TRBJ1-2	.	TGTGCCAGCAGCGACCAGGGGCGGGGACCGTATGGCTACACCTTC	CASSDQGRGPYGYTF
many	TRBV7-8	TRBJ1-5	.	TGTGCCAGCAGCTTAGTCGGCAGGGAAAATCAGCCCCAGCATTTT	CASSLVGRENQPQHF
few	TRBV25-1	TRBJ2-5	.	TGTGCCAGCAGGGGGGGGACAGGTCTCCAGACCCAGTACTTC	CASRGGTGLQTQYF
.	TRBV7-6	TRBJ2-5	.	TGTGCCAGCAGCTTATGGAAACAAGAGACCCAGTACTTC	CASSLWKQETQYF
many	TRBV29-1	TRBJ2-5	.	TGCAGCGTTGAAGATGGGGACAAAGAGACCCAGTACTTC	CSVEDGDKETQYF
many	TRBV10-3	TRBJ1-2	.	TGTGCCATCAGTGAGTCGTCGGACTATGGCTACACCTTC	CAISESSDYGYTF
many	TRBV2	TRBJ1-4	TRBD1	TGTGCCAGCAGCGTTCGCAACAGGGGTGCGAAGGAAAAACTGTTTTTT	CASSVRNRGAKEKLFF